This T cell receptor beta chain was found in a study of molecular identifiers for immune sequencing clone quantification. Study information: Replicate RNA from about 19,000 or 110,000 naive CD8 T cells formed five aliquots; four were sequenced. The study, taken as a whole, reports: The share of molecules held by clones above 20 RNA copies was over 98% in effector cells and under 1% in naive cells.

This clonotype has a count of ten or more. What it recognizes is unknown. Trimming cost V 7 bases and J 1 base, with 8 bases left between them. The germline V gene encodes CDR1 MNHEY and CDR2 SVGEGT. This CDR3 spans 12 amino acids. The authors built bulk TCR libraries by previously described methods with listed TCR primers. TCRdb passed the PCR reads through MiXCR, listing each CDR3 protein once. Of over 600,000 distinct CDR3 sequences listed, just under 20% are singletons. The sequenced sample consisted of naive CD8+ T cells from blood, with Jurkat cell RNA spiked in. This sample's subset: FACS-sorted CD8+CD4-CCR7+CD45RA+ naive T cells. This sequence was found in a human donor in good health. Some libraries in this study had Jurkat cell RNA spiked in. The chain couples TRBV6-2 or TRBV6-3 to TRBJ2-7; weak D call: TRBD2 (5 bases). CDR3 loop: CASIGISYEQYF. The CDR3 DNA sequence: TGTGCCAGCATCGGGATTTCCTACGAGCAGTACTTC.